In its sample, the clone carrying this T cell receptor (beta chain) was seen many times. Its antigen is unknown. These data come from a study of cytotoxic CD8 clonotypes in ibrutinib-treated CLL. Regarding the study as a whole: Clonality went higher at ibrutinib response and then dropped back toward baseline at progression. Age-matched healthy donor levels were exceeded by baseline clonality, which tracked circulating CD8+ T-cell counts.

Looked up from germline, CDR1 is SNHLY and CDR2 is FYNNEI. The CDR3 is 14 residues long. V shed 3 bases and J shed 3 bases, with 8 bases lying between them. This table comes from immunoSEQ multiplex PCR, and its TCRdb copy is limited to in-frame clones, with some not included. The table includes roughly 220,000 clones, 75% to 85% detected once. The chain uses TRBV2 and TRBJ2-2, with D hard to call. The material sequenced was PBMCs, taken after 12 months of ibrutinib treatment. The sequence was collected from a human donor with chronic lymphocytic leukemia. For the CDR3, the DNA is TGTGCCAGCAGTGATGGCAGGTACACCGGGGAGCTGTTTTTT. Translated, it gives CASSDGRYTGELFF. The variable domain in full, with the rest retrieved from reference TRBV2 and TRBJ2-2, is EPEVTQTPSHQVTQMGQEVILRCVPISNHLYFYWYRQILGQKVEFLVSFYNNEISEKSEIFDDQFSVERPDGSNFTLKIRSTKLEDSAMYFCASSDGRYTGELFFGEGSRLTVL.